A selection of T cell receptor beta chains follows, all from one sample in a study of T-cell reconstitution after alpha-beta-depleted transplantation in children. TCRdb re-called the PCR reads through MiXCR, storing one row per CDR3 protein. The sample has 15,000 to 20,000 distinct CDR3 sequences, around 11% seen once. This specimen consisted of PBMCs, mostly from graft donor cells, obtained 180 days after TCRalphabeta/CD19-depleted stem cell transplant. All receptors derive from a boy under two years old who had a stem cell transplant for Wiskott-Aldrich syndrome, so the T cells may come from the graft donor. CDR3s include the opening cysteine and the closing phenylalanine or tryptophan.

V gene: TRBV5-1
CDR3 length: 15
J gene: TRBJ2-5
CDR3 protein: CASSLRRGVEETQYF

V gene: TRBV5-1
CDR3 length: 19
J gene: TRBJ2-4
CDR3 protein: CASSLTTSGRAGDKNIQYF

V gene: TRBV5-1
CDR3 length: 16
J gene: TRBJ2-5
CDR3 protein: CASSYDSDFRQETQYF

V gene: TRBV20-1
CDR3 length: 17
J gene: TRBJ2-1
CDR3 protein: CSATTPKLAGAYNEQFF

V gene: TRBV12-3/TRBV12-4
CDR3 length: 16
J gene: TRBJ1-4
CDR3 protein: CASSLGQGVEREKLFF

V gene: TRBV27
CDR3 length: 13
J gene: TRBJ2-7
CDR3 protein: CTSSCGGGDEQYF

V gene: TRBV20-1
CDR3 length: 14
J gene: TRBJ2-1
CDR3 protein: CSAGVGSLYNEQFF

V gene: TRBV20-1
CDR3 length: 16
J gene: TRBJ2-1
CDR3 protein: CSARVFLLSSYNEQFF

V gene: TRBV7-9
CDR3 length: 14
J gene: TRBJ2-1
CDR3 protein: CASSPGRGFGEQFF

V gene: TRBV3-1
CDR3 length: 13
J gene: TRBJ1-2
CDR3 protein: CASSPASDRGYTF

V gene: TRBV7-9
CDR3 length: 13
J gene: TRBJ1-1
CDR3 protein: CASRTGAITEAFF

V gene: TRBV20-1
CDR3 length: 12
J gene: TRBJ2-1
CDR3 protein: CSARGSYNEQFF

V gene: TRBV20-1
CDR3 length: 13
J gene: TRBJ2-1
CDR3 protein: CSATTLDRNEQFF

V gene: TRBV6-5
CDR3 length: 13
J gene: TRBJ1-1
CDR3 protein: CASSYGGSTEAFF

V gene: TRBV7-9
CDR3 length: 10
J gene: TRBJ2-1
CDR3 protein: CASNGDEQFF

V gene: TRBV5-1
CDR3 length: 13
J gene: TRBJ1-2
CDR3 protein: CASSQKGGYGYTF

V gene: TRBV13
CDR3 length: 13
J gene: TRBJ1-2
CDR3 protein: CASSLGQNYGYTF

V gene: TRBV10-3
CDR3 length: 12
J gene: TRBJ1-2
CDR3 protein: CAISEYGAAYTF

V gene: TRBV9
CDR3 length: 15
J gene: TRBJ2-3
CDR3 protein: CASSVTGGSTDTQYF

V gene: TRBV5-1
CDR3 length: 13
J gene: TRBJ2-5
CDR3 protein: CASCWTGPETQYF

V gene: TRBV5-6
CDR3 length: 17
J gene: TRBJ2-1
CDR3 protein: CASSLLPGSHSYNEQFF

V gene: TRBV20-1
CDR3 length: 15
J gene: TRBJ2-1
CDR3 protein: CSARRTQSSYNEQFF

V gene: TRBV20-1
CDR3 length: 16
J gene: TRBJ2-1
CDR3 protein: CSARDWAASSYNEQFF

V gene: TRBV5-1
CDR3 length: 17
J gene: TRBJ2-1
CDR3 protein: CASSLDGTGSNYNEQFF

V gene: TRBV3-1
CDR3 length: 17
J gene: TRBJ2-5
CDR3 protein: CASSQESPLAGGETQYF

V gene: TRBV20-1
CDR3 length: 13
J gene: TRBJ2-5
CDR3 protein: CSALHKYQETQYF

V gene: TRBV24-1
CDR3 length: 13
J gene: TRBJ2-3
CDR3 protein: CATSEDGALSQYF

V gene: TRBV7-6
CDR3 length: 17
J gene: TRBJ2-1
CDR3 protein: CASSLHPTGQGYNEQFF

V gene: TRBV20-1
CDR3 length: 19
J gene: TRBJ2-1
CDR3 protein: CSARVLAGGPRSSYNEQFF

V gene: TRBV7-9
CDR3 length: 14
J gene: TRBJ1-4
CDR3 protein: CASSLVGGGEKLFF

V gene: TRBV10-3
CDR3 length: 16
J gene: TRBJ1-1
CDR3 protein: CAINSFGGAPNTEAFF

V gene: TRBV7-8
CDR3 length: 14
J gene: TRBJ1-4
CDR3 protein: CASSFGTGDEKLFF

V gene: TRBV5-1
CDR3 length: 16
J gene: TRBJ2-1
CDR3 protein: CASSLSSGSSYNEQFF

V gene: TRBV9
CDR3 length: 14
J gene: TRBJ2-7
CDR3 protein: CAFSGLADSYEQYF

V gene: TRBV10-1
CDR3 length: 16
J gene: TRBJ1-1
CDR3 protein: CASSNIGLTGKTEAFF

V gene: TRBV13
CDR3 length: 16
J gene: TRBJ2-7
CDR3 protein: CASTQRQGEFSYEQYF

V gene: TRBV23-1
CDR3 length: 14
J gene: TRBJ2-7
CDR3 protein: CASSQSLATYEQYF

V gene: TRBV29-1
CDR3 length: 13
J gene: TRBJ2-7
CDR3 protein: CSVEKDVSDEQYF

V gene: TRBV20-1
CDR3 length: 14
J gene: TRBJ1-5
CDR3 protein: CSAPPAHSNQPQHF

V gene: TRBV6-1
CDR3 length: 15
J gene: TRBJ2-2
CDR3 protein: CASVKGTPNTGELFF

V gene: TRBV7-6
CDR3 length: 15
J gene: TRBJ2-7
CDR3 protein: CASSLAPGTVYEQYF

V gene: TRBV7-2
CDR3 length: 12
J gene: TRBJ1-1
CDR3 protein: CASSLLLLGAFF

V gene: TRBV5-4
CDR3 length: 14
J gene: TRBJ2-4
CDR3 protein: CASSFAGGKNIQYF

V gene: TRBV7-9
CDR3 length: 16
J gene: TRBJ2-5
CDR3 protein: CASSFGTGVSGETQYF

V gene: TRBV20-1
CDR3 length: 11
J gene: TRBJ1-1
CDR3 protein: CSARAGPRAFF

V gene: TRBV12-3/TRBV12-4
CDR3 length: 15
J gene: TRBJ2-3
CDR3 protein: CASRQTGGAPDTQYF

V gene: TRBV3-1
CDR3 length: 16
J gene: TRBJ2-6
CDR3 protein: CASSQRAYSGANVLTF

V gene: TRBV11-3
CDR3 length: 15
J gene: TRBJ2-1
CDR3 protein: CASSLDPHPGNEQFF

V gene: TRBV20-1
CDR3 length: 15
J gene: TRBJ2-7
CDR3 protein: CSARGRQGVPDEQYF

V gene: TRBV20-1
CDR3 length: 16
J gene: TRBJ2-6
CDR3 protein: CSARVGSLSGANVLTF

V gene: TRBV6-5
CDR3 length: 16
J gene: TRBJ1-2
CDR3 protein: CASSYAGQAPNYGYTF

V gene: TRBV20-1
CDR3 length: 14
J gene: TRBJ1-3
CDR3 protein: CSAREQGPGNTIYF

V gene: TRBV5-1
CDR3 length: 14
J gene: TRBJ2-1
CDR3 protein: CASSLAGGDNEQFF

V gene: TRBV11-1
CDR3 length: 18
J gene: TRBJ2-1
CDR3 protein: CASSPLWWGTSGRYEQFF